One and the same sample provided the 9 T cell receptor beta chains below, sequenced in a study of CD8+CD57+ T cells in acquired aplastic anemia. The TCR beta profiling, which covered VDJ combination and CDR3 sequence, was carried out using genomic DNA as the template. Using its own MiXCR run on the reads, TCRdb lists one record per CDR3 protein. The sample lists around 160,000 distinct CDR3 sequences, less than 60% seen once, with approximately 3% in the top ten. By flow cytometry, patients selected for sequencing had shown an expansion of CD8+CD57+ cells. The sample comprised sorted CD4+, CD8+, or CD8+CD57+ T cells (not recorded which) from PBMCs. Receptors originate from a human donor with aplastic anemia.

For this clonotype: Being one base from a much bigger clone, this may be a read error. The chain combines TRBV6-1 with TRBJ2-3; a possible D gene is TRBD2 (5 bases). Germline-derived CDR1 and CDR2 are MNHNS and SASEGT. The length of the CDR3 is 14 residues. CDR3 sequence reads: CASSPTASTETQYF. In nucleotides, the CDR3 is TGTGCCAGCAGCCCAACGGCTAGCACAGAGACGCAGTATTTT.

This clonotype has ten or more counts. The CDR3 here is CSVGQGGGATNEKLFF. The CDR3 nucleotides read TGCAGCGTCGGGCAGGGGGGAGGCGCAACTAATGAAAAACTGTTTTTT. The chain recombines TRBV29-1 with TRBJ1-4, with TRBD1 identical over 7 bases. CDR3 length: 16 amino acids. Germline CDR1 and CDR2: SQVTM and ANQGSEA. After removal of 6 bases from V and 0 bases from J, the junction contained 10 bases not matched to a gene. Drawing the rest from reference TRBV29-1 and TRBJ1-4, the complete variable domain is SAVISQKPSRDICQRGTSLTIQCQVDSQVTMMFWYRQQPGQSLTLIATANQGSEATYESGFVIDKFPISRPNLTFSTLTVSNMSPEDSSIYLCSVGQGGGATNEKLFFGSGTQLSVL.

DNA for the CDR3: TGTGCCAGCGCTCGGTGGGCCACAGATACGCAGTATTTT. This sequence encodes CASARWATDTQYF. The chain uses TRBV12-3 or TRBV12-4 and TRBJ2-3; no clear D. Trimming cost V 8 bases and J 2 bases, with 11 bases left between them. The CDR3 totals 13 residues.

This clonotype was seen more than once but under ten times. The rearrangement links TRBV19 to TRBJ2-5; no definite D call. Trimming removed 5 bases from V and 4 bases from J, with 14 bases in between. Germline loops: CDR1 LNHDA, CDR2 SQIVND (reference sequence). The CDR3 covers 14 residues. CDR3 sequence reads: CASSPSTYGETQYF. The DNA for the CDR3 is TGTGCCAGTAGTCCCTCTACGTACGGAGAGACCCAGTACTTC.

DNA for the CDR3: TGCAGTGCTAGAGATCTCCAGGGGAATTCACCCCTCCACTTT. This sequence encodes CSARDLQGNSPLHF. The rearrangement links TRBV20-1 to TRBJ1-6, with a tentative D call TRBD1 (6 bases). This CDR3 spans 14 amino acids. Trimming took off 0 bases at V and 7 bases at J, with 10 bases between the two ends. Germline values: CDR1 DFQATT, CDR2 SNEGSKA (reference sequence).

The CDR3 reads CASSQDMEAFF. In DNA, the CDR3 is TGTGCCAGCAGCCAAGACATGGAAGCTTTCTTT. The chain employs TRBV3-1 and TRBJ1-1; D is ambiguous. Per germline, CDR1 LGHDT and CDR2 YNNKEL (reference sequence). The CDR3 runs to 11 residues. Deletions cut 0 bases from V and 8 bases from J, with 4 bases between.

This clonotype came up a few times. The chain links TRBV29-1 to TRBJ1-2, with D possibly matching TRBD1 (5 bases). V dropped 6 bases and J dropped 4 bases, with 15 bases sitting between them. CDR1 is SQVTM and CDR2 is ANQGSEA in the germline V gene. CDR3 length: 13 residues. In nucleotides, the CDR3 is TGCAGCGTGGACCGGGACGGTGCCTATGGCTACACCTTC. Protein product: CSVDRDGAYGYTF.

In this sample, this clonotype turned up many times. The chain employs TRBV7-9 and TRBJ2-5; D is unresolved. V was trimmed by 1 base and J by 4 bases, leaving 10 bases between them. In germline, CDR1 is SEHNR, CDR2 FQNEAQ (reference sequence). The length of the CDR3 is 14 residues. The CDR3 bases are TGTGCCAGCAGCTTAGTCATTCCCCGAGAGACCCAGTACTTC. Protein: CASSLVIPRETQYF. The whole variable domain, remainder taken from reference TRBV7-9 and TRBJ2-5, is DTGVSQNPRHKITKRGQNVTFRCDPISEHNRLYWYRQTLGQGPEFLTYFQNEAQLEKSRLLSDRFSAERPKGSFSTLEIQRTEQGDSAMYLCASSLVIPRETQYFGPGTRLLVL.

J is TRBJ2-1 and V is TRBV20-1; no clear D gene. The V gene's germline CDR1 is DFQATT and CDR2 SNEGSKA (reference sequence). This CDR3 contains 8 residues. The ends were cut back, 6 bases at V and 7 bases at J, with 1 base in the middle. DNA for the CDR3: TGCAGTGCAAATGAGCAGTTCTTC. Amino acids: CSANEQFF.